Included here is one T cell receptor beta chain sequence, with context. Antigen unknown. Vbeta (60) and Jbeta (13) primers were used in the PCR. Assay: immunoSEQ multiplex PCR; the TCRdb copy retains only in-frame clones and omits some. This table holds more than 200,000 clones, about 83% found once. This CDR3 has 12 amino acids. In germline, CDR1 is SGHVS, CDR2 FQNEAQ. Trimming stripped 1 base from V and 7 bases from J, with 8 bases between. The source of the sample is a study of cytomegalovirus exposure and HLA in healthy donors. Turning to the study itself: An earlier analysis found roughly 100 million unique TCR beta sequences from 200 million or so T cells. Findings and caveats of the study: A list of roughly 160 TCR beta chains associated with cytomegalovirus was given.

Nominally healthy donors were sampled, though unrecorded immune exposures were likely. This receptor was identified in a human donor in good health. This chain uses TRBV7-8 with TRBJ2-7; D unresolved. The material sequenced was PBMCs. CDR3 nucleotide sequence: TGTGCCAGCAGCTTAGTCGGTCTTGAGCAGTACTTC. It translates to CASSLVGLEQYF.